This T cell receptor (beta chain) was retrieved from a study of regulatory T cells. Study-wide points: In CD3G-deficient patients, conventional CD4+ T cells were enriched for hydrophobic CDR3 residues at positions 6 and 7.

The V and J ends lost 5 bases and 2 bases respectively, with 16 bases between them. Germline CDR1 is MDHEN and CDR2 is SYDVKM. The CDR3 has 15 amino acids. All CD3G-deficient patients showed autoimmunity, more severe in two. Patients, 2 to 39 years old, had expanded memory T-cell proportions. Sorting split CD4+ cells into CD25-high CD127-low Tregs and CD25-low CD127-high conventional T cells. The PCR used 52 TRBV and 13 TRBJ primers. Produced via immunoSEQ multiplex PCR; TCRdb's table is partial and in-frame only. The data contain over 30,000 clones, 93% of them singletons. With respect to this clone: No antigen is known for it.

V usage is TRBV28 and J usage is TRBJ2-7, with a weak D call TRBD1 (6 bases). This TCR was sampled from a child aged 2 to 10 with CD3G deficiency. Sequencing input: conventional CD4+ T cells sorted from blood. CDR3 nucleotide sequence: TGTGCCAGCAGTGCAGATGCCGGGACAACCTACGAGCAGTACTTC. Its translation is CASSADAGTTYEQYF.